The 6 T cell receptor beta chains listed next were all sequenced from one sample in a study of monozygotic twins with inflammatory bowel disease (dated by TCRdb to between 2017 and 2020). Libraries were constructed by 5' RACE. The instrument was an Illumina HiSeq 2500. With the reads reprocessed by TCRdb, a single entry stands for each CDR3 protein sequence and no DNA is reported. For this sample, the table gives more than 300,000 distinct CDR3 sequences. The ten largest clones add up to around 2.6% of the sample. The specimen was blood. These receptors all come from a human donor with ulcerative colitis or Crohn's disease, or a healthy co-twin of an affected twin (not recorded which).

The genes are TRBV6-1 and TRBJ2-6; there is no DNA to check the TCRdb D call of TRBD1. This CDR3 has 18 amino acids. Germline V gene data show CDR1 as MNHNS and CDR2 as SASEGT. The CDR3 sequence: CASSEFGQDPSGANVLTF.

The chain employs TRBV28 and TRBJ2-7; lacking DNA, the TRBD1 call made by TCRdb goes unchecked. The CDR3 is 16 residues long. Per germline, CDR1 MDHEN and CDR2 SYDVKM. The CDR3 loop reads CASSFAPTGPSYEQYF.

This rearrangement joins TRBV5-1 to TRBJ1-3. Looked up from germline, CDR1 is SGHRS and CDR2 is YFSETQ. This CDR3 has 14 amino acids. The CDR3 here is CASSFGGAGNTIYF.

The V call is TRBV10-3, the J call TRBJ1-1. The CDR3 runs to 16 residues. Germline V lookup: CDR1 ENHRY, CDR2 SYGVKD. The CDR3 reads CAISESRDGKNTEAFF.

J is TRBJ1-1 and V is TRBV7-3. The CDR3 loop spans 17 amino acids. Germline values: CDR1 SGHTA, CDR2 FQGTGA. CDR3 region: CASRPLEDGGMNTEAFF.

The rearrangement joins TRBV7-2 to TRBJ2-6; TCRdb gives TRBD1 as the D gene, but with no DNA this cannot be confirmed. Germline V CDR1 and CDR2: SGHTA, FQGNSA. The CDR3 extends over 14 amino acids. The CDR3 sequence: CASSLNRNGNVLTF.